This T cell receptor (beta chain) appears in the sequencing data of a study of technical replicates of blood from a handful of donors. V was pared by 2 bases and J by 2 bases, with 10 bases between. Germline assignment: CDR1 MNHEY and CDR2 SMNVEV (reference sequence). The CDR3 is 14 residues long. TCRdb keeps only in-frame clones here, not all; method: immunoSEQ multiplex PCR. This sample has some 76,000 clones; roughly 98% occur once, and the top ten carry approximately 0.21%. The sequencing sample was made of T cells isolated from PBMCs. The rearrangement uses TRBV27 and TRBJ2-7; no clear D gene. The sequence came from a human donor in good health. CDR3 residues: CASSLTLYTYEQYF. The CDR3 region has the DNA TGTGCCAGCAGTTTAACCCTATATACCTACGAGCAGTACTTC.